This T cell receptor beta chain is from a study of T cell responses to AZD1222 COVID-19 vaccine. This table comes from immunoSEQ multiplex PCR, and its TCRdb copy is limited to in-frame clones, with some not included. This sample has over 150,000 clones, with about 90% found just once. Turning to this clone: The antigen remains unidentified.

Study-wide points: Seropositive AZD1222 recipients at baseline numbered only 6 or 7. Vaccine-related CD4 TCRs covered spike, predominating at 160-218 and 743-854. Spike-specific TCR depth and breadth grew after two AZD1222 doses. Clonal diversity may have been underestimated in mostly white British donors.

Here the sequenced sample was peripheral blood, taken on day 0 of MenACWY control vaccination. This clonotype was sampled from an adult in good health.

The CDR3 is CASSFGSSGANVLTF. In DNA form, the CDR3 reads TGTGCCAGCAGCTTTGGGAGCTCTGGGGCCAACGTCCTGACTTTC. The gene calls are TRBV7-8 and TRBJ2-6; maybe TRBD2 (5 bases). The CDR3 consists of 15 residues. V was shortened by 3 bases and J by 0 bases, with 6 bases between the two germline ends. Germline loops: CDR1 SGHVS, CDR2 FQNEAQ. The variable domain in full, with the rest retrieved from reference TRBV7-8 and TRBJ2-6, is GAGVSQSPRYKVAKRGQDVALRCDPISGHVSLFWYQQALGQGPEFLTYFQNEAQLDKSGLPSDRFFAERPEGSVSTLKIQRTQQEDSAVYLCASSFGSSGANVLTFGAGSRLTVL.